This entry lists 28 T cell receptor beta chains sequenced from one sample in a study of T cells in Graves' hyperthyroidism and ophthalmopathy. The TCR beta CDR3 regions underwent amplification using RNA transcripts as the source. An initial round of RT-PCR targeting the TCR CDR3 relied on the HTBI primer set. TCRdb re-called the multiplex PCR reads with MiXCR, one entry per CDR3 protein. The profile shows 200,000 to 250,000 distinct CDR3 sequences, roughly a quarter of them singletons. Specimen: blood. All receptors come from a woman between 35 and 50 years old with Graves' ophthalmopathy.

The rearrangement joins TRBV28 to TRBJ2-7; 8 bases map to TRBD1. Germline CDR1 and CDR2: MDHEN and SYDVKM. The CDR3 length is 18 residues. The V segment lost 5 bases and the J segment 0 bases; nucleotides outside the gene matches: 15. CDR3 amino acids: CASSAAGQGMGLSYEQYF. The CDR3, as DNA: TGTGCCAGCAGTGCCGCCGGACAGGGAATGGGGCTCTCCTACGAGCAGTACTTC.

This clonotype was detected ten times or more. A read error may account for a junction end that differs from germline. The CDR3 here is CASSEGQGYEQHF. In nucleotides, the CDR3 is TGTGCCAGCAGTGAGGGACAGGGCTACGAGCAGCACTTC. V is TRBV6-1 and J is TRBJ2-7, with TRBD1 matching over 9 bases. Germline CDR1 MNHNS, CDR2 SASEGT. The CDR3 runs to 13 residues.

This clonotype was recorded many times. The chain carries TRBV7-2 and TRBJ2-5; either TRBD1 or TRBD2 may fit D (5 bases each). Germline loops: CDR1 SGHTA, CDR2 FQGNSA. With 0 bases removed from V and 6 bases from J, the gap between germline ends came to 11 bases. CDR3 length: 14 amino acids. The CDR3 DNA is TGTGCCAGCAGCTTAGCGGGCTGGGGGAAGACCCAGTACTTC. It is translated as CASSLAGWGKTQYF. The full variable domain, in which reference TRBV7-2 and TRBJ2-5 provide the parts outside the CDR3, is GAGVSQSPSNKVTEKGKDVELRCDPISGHTALYWYRQSLGQGLEFLIYFQGNSAPDKSGLPSDRFSAERTGGSVSTLTIQRTQQEDSAVYLCASSLAGWGKTQYFGPGTRLLVL.

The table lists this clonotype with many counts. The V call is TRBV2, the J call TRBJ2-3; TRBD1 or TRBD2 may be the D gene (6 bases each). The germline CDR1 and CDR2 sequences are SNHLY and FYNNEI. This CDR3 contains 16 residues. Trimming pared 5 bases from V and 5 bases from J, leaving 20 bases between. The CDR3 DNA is TGTGCCAGCAGTCGAGGAGGGGGGCGGGTAGGAGATACGCAGTATTTT. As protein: CASSRGGGRVGDTQYF.

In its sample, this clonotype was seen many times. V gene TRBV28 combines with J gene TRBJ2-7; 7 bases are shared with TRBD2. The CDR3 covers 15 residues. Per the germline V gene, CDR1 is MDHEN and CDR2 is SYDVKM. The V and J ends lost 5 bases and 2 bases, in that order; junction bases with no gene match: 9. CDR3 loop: CASSVLAPGTYEQYF. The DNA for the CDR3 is TGTGCCAGCAGTGTACTAGCGCCGGGTACCTACGAGCAGTACTTC.

As DNA, the CDR3 is TGTGCCAGCAGTTACGCAGCGGGAGTGGAAGAGACCCAGTACTTC. It codes for CASSYAAGVEETQYF. The chain recombines TRBV6-2 or TRBV6-3 with TRBJ2-5, with 8 bases that match TRBD2. V dropped 2 bases and J dropped 3; count of bases not matched to a gene: 5. CDR1 is MNHEY, CDR2 SVGEGT, per germline. The CDR3 extends over 15 amino acids.

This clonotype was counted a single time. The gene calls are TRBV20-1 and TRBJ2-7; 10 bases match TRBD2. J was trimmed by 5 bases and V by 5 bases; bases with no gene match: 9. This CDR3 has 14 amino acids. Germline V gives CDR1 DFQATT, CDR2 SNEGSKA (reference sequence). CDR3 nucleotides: TGCAGTGCTCCTAAGCGGGAGGGCGTCCACGAGCAGTACTTC. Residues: CSAPKREGVHEQYF.

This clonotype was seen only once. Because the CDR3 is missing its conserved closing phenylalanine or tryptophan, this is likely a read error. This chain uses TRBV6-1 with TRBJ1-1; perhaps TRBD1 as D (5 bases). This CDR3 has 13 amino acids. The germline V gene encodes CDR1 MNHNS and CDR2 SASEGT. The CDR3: CAISPGQDTEAFL. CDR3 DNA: TGTGCCATCAGTCCCGGACAAGACACTGAAGCTTTCTTA.

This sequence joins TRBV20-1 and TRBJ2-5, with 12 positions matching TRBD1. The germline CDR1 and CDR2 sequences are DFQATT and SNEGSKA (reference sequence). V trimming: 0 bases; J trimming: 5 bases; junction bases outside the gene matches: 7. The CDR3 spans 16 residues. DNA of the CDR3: TGCAGTGCTAGAGATCGGGACAGGGGGCGCTGGGAGACCCAGTACTTC. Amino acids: CSARDRDRGRWETQYF.

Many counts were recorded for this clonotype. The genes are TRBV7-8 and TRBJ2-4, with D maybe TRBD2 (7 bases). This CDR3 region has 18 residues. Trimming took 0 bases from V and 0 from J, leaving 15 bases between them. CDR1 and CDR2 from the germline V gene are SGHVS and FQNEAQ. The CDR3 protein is CASSLAGGRKLAKNIQYF. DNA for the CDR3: TGTGCCAGCAGCTTAGCGGGGGGGCGGAAGCTAGCCAAAAACATTCAGTACTTC.

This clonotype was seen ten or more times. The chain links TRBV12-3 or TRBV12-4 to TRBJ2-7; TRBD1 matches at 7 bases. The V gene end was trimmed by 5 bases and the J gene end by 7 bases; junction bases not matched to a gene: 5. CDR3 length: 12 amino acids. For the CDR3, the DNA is TGTGCCAGCAGTCCAGGGGGTAGGGAGCAGTACTTC. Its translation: CASSPGGREQYF.

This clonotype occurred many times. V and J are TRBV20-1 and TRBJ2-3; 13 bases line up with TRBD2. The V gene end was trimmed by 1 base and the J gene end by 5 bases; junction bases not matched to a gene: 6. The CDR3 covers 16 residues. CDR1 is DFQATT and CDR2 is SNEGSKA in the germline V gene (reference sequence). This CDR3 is CSARAKLAGGRDTQYF. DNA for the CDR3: TGCAGTGCTAGAGCCAAACTAGCGGGAGGGAGAGATACGCAGTATTTT.

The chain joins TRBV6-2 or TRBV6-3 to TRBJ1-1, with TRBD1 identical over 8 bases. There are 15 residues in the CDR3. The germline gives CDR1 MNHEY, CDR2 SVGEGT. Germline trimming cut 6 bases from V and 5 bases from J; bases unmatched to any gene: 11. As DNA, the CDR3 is TGTGCCAGCAGACTCACCAGGGGGCCGGGAACTGAAGCTTTCTTT. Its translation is CASRLTRGPGTEAFF.

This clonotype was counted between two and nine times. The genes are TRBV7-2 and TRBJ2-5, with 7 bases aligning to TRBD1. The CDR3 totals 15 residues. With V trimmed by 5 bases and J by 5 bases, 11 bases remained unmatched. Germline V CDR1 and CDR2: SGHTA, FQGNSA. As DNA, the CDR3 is TGTGCCAGCAGCGCAAGGACAGGAGCGATTGAGACCCAGTACTTC. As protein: CASSARTGAIETQYF.

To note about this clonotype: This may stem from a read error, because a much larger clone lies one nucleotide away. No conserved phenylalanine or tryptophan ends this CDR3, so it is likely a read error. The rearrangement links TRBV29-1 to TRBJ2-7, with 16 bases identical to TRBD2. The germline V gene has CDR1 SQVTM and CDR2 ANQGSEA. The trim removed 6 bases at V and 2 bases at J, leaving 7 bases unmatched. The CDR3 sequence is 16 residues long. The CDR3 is CSVKGTSGRAPYEQYS. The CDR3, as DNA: TGCAGCGTCAAAGGGACTAGCGGGAGGGCCCCCTACGAGCAGTACTCC.

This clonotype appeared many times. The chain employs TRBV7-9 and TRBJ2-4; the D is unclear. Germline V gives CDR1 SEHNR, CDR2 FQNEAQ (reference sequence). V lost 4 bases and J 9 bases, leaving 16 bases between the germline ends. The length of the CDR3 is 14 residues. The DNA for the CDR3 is TGTGCCAGCAGCTCCCCGGTTCTATCGAGCATTCAGTACTTC. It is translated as CASSSPVLSSIQYF. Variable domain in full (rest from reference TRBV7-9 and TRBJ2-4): DTGVSQNPRHKITKRGQNVTFRCDPISEHNRLYWYRQTLGQGPEFLTYFQNEAQLEKSRLLSDRFSAERPKGSFSTLEIQRTEQGDSAMYLCASSSPVLSSIQYFGAGTRLSVL.

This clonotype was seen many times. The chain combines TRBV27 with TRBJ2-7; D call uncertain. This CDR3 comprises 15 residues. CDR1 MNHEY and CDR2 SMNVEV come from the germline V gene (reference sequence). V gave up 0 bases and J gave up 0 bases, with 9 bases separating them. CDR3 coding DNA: TGTGCCAGCAGTTTATCCAGCTCAAGCTCCTACGAGCAGTACTTC. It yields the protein CASSLSSSSSYEQYF.

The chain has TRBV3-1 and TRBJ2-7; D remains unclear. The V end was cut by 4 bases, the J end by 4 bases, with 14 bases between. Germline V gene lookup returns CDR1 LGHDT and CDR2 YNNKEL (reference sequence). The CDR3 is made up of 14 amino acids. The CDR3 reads CASSRSGGEYEQYF. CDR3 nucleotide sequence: TGTGCCAGCAGCCGCTCGGGCGGAGAATACGAGCAGTACTTC.

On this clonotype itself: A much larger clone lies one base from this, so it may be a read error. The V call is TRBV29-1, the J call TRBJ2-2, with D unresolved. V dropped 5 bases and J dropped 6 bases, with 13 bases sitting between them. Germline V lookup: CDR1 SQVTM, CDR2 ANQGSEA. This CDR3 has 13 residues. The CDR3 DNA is TGCAGCGTTACACACGTTGGGGCCGGGGAGCTGTTTTTT. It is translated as CSVTHVGAGELFF.

CDR3 bases: TGTGCCAGCAGTTCGTGGGTGCTATCGAGCAATCAGCCCCAGCATTTT. As protein: CASSSWVLSSNQPQHF. The genes are TRBV28 and TRBJ1-5, with D unresolved. Germline lookup yields CDR1 MDHEN and CDR2 SYDVKM. Trimming shortened V by 4 bases and J by 1 base, and 14 bases separated the two germline ends. The CDR3 has 16 residues. Filled out from reference TRBV28 and TRBJ1-5, the complete variable domain reads DVKVTQSSRYLVKRTGEKVFLECVQDMDHENMFWYRQDPGLGLRLIYFSYDVKMKEKGDIPEGYSVSREKKERFSLILESASTNQTSMYLCASSSWVLSSNQPQHFGDGTRLSIL.

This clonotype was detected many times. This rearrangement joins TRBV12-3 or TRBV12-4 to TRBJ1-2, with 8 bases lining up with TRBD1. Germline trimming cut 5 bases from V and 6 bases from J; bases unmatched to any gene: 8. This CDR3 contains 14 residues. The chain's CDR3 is CASSLLGQGHGYTF. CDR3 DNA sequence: TGTGCCAGCAGTCTCCTAGGACAGGGTCATGGCTACACCTTC.

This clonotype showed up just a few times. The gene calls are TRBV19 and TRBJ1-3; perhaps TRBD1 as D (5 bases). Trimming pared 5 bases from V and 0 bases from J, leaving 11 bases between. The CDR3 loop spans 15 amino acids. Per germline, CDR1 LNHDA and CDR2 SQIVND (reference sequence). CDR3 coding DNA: TGTGCCAGTAGTCTCAACGGGGGCTCTGGAAACACCATATATTTT. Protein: CASSLNGGSGNTIYF.

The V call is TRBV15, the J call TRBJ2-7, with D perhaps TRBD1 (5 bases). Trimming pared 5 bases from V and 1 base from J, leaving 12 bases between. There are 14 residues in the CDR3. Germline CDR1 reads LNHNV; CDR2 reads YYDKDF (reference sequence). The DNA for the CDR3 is TGTGCCACCAGCCCAGGAAGACAGTCCTACGAGCAGTACTTC. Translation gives CATSPGRQSYEQYF.

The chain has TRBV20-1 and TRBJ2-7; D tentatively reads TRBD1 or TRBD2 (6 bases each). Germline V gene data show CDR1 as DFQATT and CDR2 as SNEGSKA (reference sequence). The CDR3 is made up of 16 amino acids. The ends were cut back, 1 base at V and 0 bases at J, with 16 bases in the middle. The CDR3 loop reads CSARAGGGTASYEQYF. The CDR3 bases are TGCAGTGCTAGAGCTGGGGGCGGGACTGCCTCCTACGAGCAGTACTTC.

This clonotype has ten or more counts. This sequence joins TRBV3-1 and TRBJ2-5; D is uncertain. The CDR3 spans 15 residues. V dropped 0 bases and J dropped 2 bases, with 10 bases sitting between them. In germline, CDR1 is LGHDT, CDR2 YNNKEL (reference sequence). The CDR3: CASSQDLNKQETQYF. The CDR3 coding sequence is TGTGCCAGCAGCCAAGATCTCAATAAGCAAGAGACCCAGTACTTC.

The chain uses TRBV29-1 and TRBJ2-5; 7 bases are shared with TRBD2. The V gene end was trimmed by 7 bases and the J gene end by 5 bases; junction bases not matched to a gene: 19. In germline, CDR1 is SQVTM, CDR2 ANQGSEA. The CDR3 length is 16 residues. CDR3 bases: TGCAGCGCTGTGGGTGTGGCGGGAGCGGTCCATGAGACCCAGTACTTC. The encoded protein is CSAVGVAGAVHETQYF.

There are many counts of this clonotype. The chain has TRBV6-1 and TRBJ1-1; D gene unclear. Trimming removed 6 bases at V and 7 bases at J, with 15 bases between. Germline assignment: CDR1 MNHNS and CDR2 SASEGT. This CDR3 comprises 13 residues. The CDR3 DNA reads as TGTGCCAGCAGCCTATACGAGGGAGTTGAAGCTTTCTTT. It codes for CASSLYEGVEAFF.

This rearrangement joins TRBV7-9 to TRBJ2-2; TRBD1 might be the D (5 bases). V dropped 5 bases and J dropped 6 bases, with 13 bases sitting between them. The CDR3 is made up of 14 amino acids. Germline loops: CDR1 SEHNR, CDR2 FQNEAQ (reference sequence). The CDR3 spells CASSPGMLAGELFF. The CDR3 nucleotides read TGTGCCAGCAGCCCAGGGATGCTCGCCGGGGAGCTGTTTTTT.